The 2 T cell receptor beta chains presented below share a single source sample, sequenced in a study of T cells in Graves' hyperthyroidism and ophthalmopathy (dated by TCRdb to between 2018 and 2020). The library was obtained by multiplex PCR. The run used an Illumina HiSeq 2000. Amplification of TCR beta CDR3 regions was carried out from RNA transcripts. For the first round of RT-PCR on the TCR CDR3, the HTBI primer set was used together with the Qiagen OneStep RT-PCR kit. TCRdb's own reprocessing of the public reads used fastp at Q25 and MiXCR and kept productive beta chains. Rows with one shared CDR3 protein collapse into an entry with the most common genes and DNA. Across this sample there are 750,000 to 900,000 distinct CDR3 sequences, with 35% to 40% seen only once. The ten largest make up 8.9% of the sample. The sample comprised blood. These receptors all come from a man aged 18 to 30 with Graves' hyperthyroidism.

J is TRBJ2-2 and V is TRBV20-1, with 7 positions matching TRBD1. The CDR3 extends over 14 amino acids. Germline CDR1 reads DFQATT; CDR2 reads SNEGSKA (reference sequence). Trimming removed 4 bases from V and 1 base from J; junction bases left unmatched: 3. The CDR3 reads CSATDRVNTGELFF. CDR3 nucleotides: TGCAGTGCTACAGACAGGGTGAACACCGGGGAGCTGTTTTTT.

This chain uses TRBV7-2 with TRBJ2-7; D gene unclear. The CDR3 is 15 residues long. The ends were cut back, 3 bases at V and 0 bases at J, with 12 bases in the middle. Germline values: CDR1 SGHTA, CDR2 FQGNSA. CDR3 sequence (DNA): TGTGCCAGCAGCTTTTCTGGCCAGGCCTCCTACGAGCAGTACTTC. It is translated as CASSFSGQASYEQYF. The full variable domain, completed using reference TRBV7-2 and TRBJ2-7, is GAGVSQSPSNKVTEKGKDVELRCDPISGHTALYWYRQSLGQGLEFLIYFQGNSAPDKSGLPSDRFSAERTGGSVSTLTIQRTQQEDSAVYLCASSFSGQASYEQYFGPGTRLTVT.